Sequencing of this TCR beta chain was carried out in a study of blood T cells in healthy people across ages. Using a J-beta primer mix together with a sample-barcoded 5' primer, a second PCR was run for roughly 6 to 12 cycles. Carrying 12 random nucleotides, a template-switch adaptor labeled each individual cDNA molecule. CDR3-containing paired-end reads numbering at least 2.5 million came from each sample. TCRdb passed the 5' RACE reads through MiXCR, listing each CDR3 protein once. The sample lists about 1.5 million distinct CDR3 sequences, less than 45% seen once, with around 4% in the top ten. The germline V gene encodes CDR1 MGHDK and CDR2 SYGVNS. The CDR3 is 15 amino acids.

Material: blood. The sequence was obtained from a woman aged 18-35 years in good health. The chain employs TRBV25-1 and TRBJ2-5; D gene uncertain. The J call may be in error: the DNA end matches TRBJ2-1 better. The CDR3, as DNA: TGTGCCAGCAGTGAAGGTCAGCCAAACCAAGAGACCCAGTTCTTC. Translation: CASSEGQPNQETQFF.